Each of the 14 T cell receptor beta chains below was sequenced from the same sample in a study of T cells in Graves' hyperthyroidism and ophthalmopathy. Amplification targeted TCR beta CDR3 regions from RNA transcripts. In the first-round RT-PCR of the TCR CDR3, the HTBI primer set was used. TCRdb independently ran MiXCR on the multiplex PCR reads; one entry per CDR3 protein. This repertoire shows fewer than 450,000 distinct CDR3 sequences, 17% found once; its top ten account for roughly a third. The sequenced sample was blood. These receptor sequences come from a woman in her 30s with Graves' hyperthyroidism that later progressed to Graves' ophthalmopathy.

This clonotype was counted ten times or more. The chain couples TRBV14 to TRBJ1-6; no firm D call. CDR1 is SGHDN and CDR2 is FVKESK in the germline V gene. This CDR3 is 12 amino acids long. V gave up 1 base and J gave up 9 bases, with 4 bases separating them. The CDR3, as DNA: TGTGCCAGCAGCCAAGGGCGTTCACCCCTCCACTTT. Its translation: CASSQGRSPLHF.

Here the CDR3 reads CASSPRDREGYEQYF. The CDR3 nucleotides are TGTGCCAGCTCACCGCGGGACAGGGAGGGCTACGAGCAGTACTTC. The rearrangement links TRBV18 to TRBJ2-7; 9 bases are a match to TRBD1. CDR1 KGHSH and CDR2 LQKENI come from the germline V gene. CDR3 length: 15 amino acids. J gave up 3 bases and V 3 bases, and 6 bases lay outside the gene matches. Combining the CDR3 with reference TRBV18 and TRBJ2-7 gives the whole variable domain NAGVMQNPRHLVRRRGQEARLRCSPMKGHSHVYWYRQLPEEGLKFMVYLQKENIIDESGMPKERFSAEFPKEGPSILRIQQVVRGDSAAYFCASSPRDREGYEQYFGPGTRLTVT.

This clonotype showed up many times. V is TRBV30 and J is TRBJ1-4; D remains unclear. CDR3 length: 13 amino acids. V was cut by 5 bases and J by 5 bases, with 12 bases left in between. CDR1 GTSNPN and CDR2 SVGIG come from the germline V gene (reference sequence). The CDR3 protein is CAWRPALNEKLFF. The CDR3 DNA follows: TGTGCCTGGCGGCCCGCCTTGAATGAAAAACTGTTTTTT.

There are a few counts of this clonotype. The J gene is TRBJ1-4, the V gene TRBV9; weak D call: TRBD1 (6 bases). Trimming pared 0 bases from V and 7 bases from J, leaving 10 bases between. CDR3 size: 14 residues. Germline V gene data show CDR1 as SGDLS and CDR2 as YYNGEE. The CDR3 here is CASSVGTEPEKLFF. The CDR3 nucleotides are TGTGCCAGCAGCGTAGGGACAGAACCTGAAAAACTGTTTTTT.

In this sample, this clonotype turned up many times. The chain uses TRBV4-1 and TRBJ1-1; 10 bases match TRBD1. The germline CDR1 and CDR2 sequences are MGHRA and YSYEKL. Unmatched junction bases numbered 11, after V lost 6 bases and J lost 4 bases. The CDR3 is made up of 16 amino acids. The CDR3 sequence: CASRHPGQGFGTEAFF. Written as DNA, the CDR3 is TGCGCCAGCAGGCACCCGGGACAGGGGTTTGGCACTGAAGCTTTCTTT.

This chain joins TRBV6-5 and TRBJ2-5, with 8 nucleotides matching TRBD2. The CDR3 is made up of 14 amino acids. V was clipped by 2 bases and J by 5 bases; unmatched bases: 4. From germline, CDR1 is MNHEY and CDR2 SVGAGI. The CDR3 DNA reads TGTGCCAGCAGTTACGTTAGCGGGACTGAGACCCAGTACTTC. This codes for CASSYVSGTETQYF.

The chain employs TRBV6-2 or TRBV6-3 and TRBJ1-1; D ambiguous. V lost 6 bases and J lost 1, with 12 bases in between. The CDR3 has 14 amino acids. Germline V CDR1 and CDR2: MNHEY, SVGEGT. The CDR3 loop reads CASSLQNSNTEAFF. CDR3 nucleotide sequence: TGTGCCAGCAGCCTACAGAACTCGAACACTGAAGCTTTCTTT.

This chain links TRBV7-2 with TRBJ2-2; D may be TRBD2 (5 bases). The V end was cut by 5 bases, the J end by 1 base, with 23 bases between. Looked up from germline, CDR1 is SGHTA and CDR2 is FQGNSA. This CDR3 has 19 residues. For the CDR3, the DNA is TGTGCCAGCAGCCCCCGGCATAGATCTTTGCGGGTGAACACCGGGGAGCTGTTTTTT. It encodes CASSPRHRSLRVNTGELFF.

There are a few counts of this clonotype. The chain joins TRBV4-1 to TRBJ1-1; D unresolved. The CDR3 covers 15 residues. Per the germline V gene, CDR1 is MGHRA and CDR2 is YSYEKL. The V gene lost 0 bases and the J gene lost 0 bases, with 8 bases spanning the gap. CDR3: CASSQEPGMNTEAFF. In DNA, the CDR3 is TGCGCCAGCAGCCAAGAACCAGGAATGAACACTGAAGCTTTCTTT.

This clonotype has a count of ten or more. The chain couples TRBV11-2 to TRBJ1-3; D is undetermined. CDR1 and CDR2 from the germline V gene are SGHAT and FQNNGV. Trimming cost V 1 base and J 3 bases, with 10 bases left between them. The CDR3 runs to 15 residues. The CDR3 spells CASSLASGIGNTIYF. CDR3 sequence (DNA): TGTGCCAGCAGCTTAGCATCCGGGATTGGAAACACCATATATTTT.

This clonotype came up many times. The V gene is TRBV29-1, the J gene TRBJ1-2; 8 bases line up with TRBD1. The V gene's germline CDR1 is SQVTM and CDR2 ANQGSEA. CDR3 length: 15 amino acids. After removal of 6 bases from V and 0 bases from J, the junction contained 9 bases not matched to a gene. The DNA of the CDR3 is TGCAGCGTCCCGGACAGGGCCCTTGCTAACTATGGCTACACCTTC. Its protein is CSVPDRALANYGYTF. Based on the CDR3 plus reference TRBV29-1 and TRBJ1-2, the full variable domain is SAVISQKPSRDICQRGTSLTIQCQVDSQVTMMFWYRQQPGQSLTLIATANQGSEATYESGFVIDKFPISRPNLTFSTLTVSNMSPEDSSIYLCSVPDRALANYGYTFGSGTRLTVV.

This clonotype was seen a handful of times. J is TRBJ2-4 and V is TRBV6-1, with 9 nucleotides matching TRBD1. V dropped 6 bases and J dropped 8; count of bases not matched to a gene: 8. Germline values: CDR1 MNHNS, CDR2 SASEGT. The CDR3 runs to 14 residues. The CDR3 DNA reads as TGTGCCAGCAGCACCGGGACAGGGTTTGACATTCAGTACTTC. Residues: CASSTGTGFDIQYF.

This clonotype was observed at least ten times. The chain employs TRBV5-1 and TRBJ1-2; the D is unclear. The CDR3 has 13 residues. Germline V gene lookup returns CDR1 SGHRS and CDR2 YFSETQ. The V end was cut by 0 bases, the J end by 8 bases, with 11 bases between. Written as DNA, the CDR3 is TGCGCCAGCAGCTTGGAGGTAGTAGGGGGCTACACCTTC. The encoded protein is CASSLEVVGGYTF.

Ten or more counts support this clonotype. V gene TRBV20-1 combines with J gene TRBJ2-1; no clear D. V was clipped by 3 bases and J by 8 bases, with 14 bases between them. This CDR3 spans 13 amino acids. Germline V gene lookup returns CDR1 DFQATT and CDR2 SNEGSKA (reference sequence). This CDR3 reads CSASLGVKDEQFF. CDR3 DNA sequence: TGCAGTGCTAGTCTCGGAGTTAAGGATGAGCAGTTCTTC.